The clone carrying this T cell receptor beta chain was counted many times. Its specificity is unknown. The data belong to a study of metastatic and nonmetastatic thyroid tumors. Study-level information: Both malignant and benign thyroid patients supplied peripheral blood and tumor or nodule tissue samples, across which the repertoires of these patients were then compared.

Germline V gene sequence: CDR1 LGHDT, CDR2 YNNKEL (reference sequence). Trimming shortened V by 2 bases and J by 4 bases, and 17 bases separated the two germline ends. The CDR3 loop spans 17 amino acids. Under the authors' procedure: For papillary thyroid cancer, a distant-metastasis classifier was constructed from CDR3 differences observed across clinicopathological groups. TCRdb re-called clones via MiXCR from the PCR reads. It is TCRdb's table, rather than the study itself, that gives the V and J calls and clone size. The sample holds 40,000 to 50,000 clones, around 10% seen once. Thyroid surgery was preceded by no treatment in any patient. Findings and limits, study-wide: Versus benign nodules, malignant thyroid tumors reportedly had significantly higher TCR beta diversity, in blood and tumor.

The receptor comes from a male donor with papillary thyroid cancer or a benign thyroid nodule (not recorded which). Some clones in this sample may be carry-over from other donors' samples. Specimen: blood. This rearrangement joins TRBV3-1 to TRBJ2-2; tentatively, D is TRBD1 or TRBD2 (6 bases each). CDR3 region: CASSQWSRGEITGELFF. The CDR3 nucleotides are TGTGCCAGCAGCCAATGGTCTAGGGGGGAGATCACCGGGGAGCTGTTTTTT.